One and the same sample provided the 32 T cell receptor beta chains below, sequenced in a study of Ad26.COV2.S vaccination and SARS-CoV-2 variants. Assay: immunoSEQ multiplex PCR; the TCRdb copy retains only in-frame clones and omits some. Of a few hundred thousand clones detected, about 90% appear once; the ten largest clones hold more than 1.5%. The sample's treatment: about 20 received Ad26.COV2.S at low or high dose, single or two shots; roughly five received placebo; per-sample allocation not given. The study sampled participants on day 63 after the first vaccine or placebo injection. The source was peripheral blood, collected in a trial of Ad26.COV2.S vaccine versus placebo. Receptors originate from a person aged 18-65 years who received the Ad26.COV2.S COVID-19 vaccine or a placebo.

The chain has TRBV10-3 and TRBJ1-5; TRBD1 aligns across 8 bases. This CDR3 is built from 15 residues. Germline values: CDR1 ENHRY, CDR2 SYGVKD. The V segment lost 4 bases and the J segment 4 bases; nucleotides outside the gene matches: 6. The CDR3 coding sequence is TGTGCCATCAGTGGGACAGGGCCTTCAAATCAGCCCCAGCATTTT. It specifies CAISGTGPSNQPQHF.

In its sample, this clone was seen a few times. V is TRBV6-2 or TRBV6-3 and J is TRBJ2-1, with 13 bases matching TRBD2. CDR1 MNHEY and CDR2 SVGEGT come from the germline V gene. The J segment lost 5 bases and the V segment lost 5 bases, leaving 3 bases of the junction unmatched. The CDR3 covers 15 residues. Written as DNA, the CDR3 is TGTGCCAGCAGTCACGGGACTAGCGGGGACAATGAGCAGTTCTTC. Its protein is CASSHGTSGDNEQFF.

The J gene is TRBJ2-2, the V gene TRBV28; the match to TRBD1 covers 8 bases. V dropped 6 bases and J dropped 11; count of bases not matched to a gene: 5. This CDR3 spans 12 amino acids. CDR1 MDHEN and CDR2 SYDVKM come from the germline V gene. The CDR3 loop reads CASRTGTGELFF. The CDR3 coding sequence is TGTGCCAGCAGGACCGGGACAGGCGAGCTGTTTTTT.

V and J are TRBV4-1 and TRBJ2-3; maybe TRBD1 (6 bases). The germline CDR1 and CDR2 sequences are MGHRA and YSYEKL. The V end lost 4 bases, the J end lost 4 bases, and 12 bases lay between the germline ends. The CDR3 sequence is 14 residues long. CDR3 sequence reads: CASSLLQGADTQYF. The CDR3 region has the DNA TGCGCCAGCAGCCTCCTACAGGGTGCAGATACGCAGTATTTT.

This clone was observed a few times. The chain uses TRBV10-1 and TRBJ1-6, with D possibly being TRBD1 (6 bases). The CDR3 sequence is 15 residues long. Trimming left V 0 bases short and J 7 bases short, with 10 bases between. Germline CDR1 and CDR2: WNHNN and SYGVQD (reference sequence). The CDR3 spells CASSESRGQNSPLHF. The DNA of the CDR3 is TGCGCCAGCAGTGAGTCTCGGGGGCAGAATTCACCCCTCCACTTT.

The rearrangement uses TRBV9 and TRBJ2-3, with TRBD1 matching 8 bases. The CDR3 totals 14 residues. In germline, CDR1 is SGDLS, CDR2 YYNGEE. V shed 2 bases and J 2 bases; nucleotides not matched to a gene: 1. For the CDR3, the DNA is TGTGCCAGCAGCGTGGACAGGGCCACAGATACGCAGTATTTT. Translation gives CASSVDRATDTQYF.

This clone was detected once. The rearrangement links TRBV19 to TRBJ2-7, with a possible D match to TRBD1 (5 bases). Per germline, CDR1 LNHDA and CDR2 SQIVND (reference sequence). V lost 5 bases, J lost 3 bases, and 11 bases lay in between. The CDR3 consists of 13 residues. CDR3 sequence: CASSLQAHYEQYF. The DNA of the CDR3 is TGTGCCAGTAGTCTACAGGCGCACTACGAGCAGTACTTC.

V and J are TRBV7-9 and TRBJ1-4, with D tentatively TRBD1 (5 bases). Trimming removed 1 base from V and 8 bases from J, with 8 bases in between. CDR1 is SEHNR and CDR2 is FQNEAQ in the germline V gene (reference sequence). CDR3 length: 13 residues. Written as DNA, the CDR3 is TGTGCCAGCAGCTTAGGGGGGAGCGAAAAACTGTTTTTT. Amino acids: CASSLGGSEKLFF. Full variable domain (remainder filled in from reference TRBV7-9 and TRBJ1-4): DTGVSQNPRHKITKRGQNVTFRCDPISEHNRLYWYRQTLGQGPEFLTYFQNEAQLEKSRLLSDRFSAERPKGSFSTLEIQRTEQGDSAMYLCASSLGGSEKLFFGSGTQLSVL.

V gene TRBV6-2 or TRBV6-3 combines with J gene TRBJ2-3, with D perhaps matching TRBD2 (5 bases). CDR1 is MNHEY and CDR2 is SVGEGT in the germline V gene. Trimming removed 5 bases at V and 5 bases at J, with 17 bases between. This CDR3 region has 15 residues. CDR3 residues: CASSPWRTRRDTQYF. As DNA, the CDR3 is TGTGCCAGCAGTCCCTGGAGGACCCGCAGAGATACGCAGTATTTT.

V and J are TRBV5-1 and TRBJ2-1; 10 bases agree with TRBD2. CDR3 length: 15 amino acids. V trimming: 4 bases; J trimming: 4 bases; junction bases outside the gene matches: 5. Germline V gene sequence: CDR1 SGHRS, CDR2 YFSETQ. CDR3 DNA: TGCGCCAGCAGCCCTGGACTAGCGGAATACAATGAGCAGTTCTTC. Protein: CASSPGLAEYNEQFF.

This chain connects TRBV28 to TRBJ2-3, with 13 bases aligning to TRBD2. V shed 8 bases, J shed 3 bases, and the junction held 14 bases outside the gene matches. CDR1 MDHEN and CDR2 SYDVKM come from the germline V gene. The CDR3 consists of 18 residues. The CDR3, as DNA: TGTGCCAGCGGGACACCACGGACTAGCGGGGGTGTAACAGATACGCAGTATTTT. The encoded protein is CASGTPRTSGGVTDTQYF. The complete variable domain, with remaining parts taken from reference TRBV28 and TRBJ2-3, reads DVKVTQSSRYLVKRTGEKVFLECVQDMDHENMFWYRQDPGLGLRLIYFSYDVKMKEKGDIPEGYSVSREKKERFSLILESASTNQTSMYLCASGTPRTSGGVTDTQYFGPGTRLTVL.

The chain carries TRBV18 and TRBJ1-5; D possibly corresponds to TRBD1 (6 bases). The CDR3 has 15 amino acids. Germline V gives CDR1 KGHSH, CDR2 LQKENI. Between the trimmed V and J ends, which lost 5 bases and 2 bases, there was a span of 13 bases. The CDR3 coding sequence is TGTGCCAGCTCAGGGACAACGGTGGGCAATCAGCCCCAGCATTTT. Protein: CASSGTTVGNQPQHF.

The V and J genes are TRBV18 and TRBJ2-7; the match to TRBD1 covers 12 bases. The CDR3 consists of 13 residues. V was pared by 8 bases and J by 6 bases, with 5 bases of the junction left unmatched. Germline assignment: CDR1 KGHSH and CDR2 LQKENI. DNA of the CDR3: TGTGCCAGCGGGACAGGGGGCCTTTTCGAGCAGTACTTC. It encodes CASGTGGLFEQYF.

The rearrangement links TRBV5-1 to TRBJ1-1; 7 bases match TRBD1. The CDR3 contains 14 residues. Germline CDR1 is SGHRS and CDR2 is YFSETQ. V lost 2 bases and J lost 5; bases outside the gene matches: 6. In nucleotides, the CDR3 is TGCGCCAGCAGCTTTACAGGGGTAGGAACTGAAGCTTTCTTT. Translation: CASSFTGVGTEAFF.

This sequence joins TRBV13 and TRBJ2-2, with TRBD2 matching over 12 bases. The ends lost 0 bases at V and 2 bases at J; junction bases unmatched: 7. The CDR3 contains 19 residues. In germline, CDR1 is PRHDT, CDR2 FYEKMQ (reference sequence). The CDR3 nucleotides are TGTGCCAGCAGCTTAGGCTTCTCTAGCGGGGGGGAAAACACCGGGGAGCTGTTTTTT. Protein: CASSLGFSSGGENTGELFF.

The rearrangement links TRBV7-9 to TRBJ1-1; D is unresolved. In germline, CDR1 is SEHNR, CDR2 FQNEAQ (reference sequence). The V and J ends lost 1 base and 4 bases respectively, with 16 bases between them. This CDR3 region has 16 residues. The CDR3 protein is CASSLGTGRPSTEAFF. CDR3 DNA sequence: TGTGCCAGCAGCTTAGGGACTGGACGGCCGAGCACTGAAGCTTTCTTT.

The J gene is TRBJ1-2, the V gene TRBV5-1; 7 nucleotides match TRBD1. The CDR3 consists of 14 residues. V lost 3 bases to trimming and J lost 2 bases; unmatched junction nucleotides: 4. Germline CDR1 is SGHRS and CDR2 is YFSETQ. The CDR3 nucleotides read TGCGCCAGCAGCTCCCTGACAGGGAACTATGGCTACACCTTC. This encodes CASSSLTGNYGYTF.

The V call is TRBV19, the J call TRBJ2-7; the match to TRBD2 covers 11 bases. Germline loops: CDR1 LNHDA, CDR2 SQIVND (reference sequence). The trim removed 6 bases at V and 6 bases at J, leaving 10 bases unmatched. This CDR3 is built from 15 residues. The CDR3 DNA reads TGTGCCAGTAGGAATAGCGGGGGGGCCGGATCCGAGCAGTACTTC. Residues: CASRNSGGAGSEQYF.

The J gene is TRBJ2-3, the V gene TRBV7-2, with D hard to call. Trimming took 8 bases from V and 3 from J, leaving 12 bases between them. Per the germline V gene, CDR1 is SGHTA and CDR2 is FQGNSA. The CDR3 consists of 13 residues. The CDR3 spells CASCRTRTDTQYF. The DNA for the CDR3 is TGTGCCAGCTGCAGAACACGGACAGATACGCAGTATTTT.

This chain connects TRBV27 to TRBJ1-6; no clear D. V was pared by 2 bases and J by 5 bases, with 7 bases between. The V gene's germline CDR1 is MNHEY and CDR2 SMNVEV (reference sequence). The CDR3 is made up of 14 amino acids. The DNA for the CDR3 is TGTGCCAGCAGTTTACAGGCAGATAATTCACCCCTCCACTTT. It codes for CASSLQADNSPLHF.

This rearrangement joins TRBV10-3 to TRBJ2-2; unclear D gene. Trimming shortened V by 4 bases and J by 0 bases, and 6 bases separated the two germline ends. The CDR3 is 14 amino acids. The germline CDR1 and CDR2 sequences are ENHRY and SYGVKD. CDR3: CAISGRSNTGELFF. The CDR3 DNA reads TGTGCCATCAGTGGACGTTCGAACACCGGGGAGCTGTTTTTT.

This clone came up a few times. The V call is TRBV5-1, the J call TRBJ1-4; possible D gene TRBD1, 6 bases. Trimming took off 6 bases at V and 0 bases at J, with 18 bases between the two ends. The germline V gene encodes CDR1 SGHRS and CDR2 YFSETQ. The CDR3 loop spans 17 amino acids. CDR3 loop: CASKKGDTLPTNEKLFF. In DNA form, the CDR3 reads TGCGCCAGCAAAAAGGGGGACACCTTACCAACTAATGAAAAACTGTTTTTT. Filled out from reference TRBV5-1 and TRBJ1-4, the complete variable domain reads KAGVTQTPRYLIKTRGQQVTLSCSPISGHRSVSWYQQTPGQGLQFLFEYFSETQRNKGNFPGRFSGRQFSNSRSEMNVSTLELGDSALYLCASKKGDTLPTNEKLFFGSGTQLSVL.

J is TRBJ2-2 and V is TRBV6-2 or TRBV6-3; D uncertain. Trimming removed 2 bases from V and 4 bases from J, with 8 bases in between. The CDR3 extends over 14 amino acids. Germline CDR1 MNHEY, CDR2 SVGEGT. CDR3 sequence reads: CASSYVVGTGELFF. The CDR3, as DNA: TGTGCCAGCAGTTACGTGGTCGGCACCGGGGAGCTGTTTTTT.

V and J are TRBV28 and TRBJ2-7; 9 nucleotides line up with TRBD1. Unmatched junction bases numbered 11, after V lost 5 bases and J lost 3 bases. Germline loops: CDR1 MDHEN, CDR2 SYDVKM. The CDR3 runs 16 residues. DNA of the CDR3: TGTGCCAGCAGTCCGCAGCCGGGACAGGGCGACTACGAGCAGTACTTC. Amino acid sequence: CASSPQPGQGDYEQYF.

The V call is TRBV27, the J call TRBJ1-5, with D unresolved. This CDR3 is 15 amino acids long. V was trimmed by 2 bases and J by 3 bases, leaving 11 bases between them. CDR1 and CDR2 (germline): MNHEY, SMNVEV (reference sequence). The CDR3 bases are TGTGCCAGCAGTTTAAGTAGGGTGCTCAATCAGCCCCAGCATTTT. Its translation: CASSLSRVLNQPQHF.

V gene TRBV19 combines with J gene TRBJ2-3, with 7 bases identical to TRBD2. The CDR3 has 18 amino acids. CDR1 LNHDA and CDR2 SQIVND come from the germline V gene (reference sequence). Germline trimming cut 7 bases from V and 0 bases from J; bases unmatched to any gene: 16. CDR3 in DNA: TGTGCCAGTACCCATCGTCGGGACTACAAACAGAGCACAGATACGCAGTATTTT. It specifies CASTHRRDYKQSTDTQYF.

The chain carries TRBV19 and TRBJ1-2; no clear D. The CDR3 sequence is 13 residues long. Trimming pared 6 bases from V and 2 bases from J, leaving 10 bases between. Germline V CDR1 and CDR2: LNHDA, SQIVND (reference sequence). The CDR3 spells CASRPTGNYGYTF. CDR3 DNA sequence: TGTGCCAGTAGACCGACGGGGAACTATGGCTACACCTTC. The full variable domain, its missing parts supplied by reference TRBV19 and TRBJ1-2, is DGGITQSPKYLFRKEGQNVTLSCEQNLNHDAMYWYRQDPGQGLRLIYYSQIVNDFQKGDIAEGYSVSREKKESFPLTVTSAQKNPTAFYLCASRPTGNYGYTFGSGTRLTVV.

The CDR3 region has the DNA TGTGCCAGCAGCGTAGGCGTGGGGTTAAGCACAGATACGCAGTATTTT. Amino acid sequence: CASSVGVGLSTDTQYF. The V call is TRBV9, the J call TRBJ2-3; D remains unclear. With 0 bases removed from V and 0 bases from J, the gap between germline ends came to 11 bases. Germline V gene sequence: CDR1 SGDLS, CDR2 YYNGEE. This CDR3 contains 16 residues.

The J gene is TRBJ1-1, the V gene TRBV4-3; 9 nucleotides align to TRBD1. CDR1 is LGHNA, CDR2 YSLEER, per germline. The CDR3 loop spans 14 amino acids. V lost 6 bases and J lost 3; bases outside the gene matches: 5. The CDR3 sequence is CASRQDRGDTEAFF. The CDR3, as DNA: TGCGCCAGCAGGCAGGACAGGGGTGACACTGAAGCTTTCTTT.

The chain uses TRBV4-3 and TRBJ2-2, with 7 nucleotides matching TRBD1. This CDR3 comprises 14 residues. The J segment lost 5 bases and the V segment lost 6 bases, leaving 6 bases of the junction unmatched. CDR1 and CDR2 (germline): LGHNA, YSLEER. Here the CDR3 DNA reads TGCGCCAGCAGTCAGAGGGGGCATACCGGGGAGCTGTTTTTT. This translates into CASSQRGHTGELFF.

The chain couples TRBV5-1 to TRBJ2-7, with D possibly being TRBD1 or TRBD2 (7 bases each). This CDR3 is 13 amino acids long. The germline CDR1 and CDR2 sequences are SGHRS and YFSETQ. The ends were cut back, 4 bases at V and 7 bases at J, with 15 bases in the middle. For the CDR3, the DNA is TGCGCCAGCAGCCTCCTTCAGGGGGGGGAGCAGTACTTC. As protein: CASSLLQGGEQYF.

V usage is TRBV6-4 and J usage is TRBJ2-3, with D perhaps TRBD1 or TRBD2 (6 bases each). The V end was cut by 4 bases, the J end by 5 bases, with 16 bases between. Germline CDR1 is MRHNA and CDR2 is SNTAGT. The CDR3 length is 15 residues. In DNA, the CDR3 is TGTGCCAGCAGTGCCTCGGGGGCCGGGGGAGATACGCAGTATTTT. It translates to CASSASGAGGDTQYF.